The 13 T cell receptor beta chains presented below share a single source sample, sequenced in a study of cytomegalovirus exposure and HLA in healthy donors. Primers for the PCR totalled 60 Vbeta and 13 Jbeta. The method was immunoSEQ multiplex PCR; TCRdb's version includes in-frame clones alone and lacks a portion of them. The table includes approximately 170,000 clones, around 85% detected once. The specimen was PBMCs. These receptors came from a man in his fifties or sixties in good health and CMV-seropositive.

This chain connects TRBV30 to TRBJ1-2; D not certain. CDR3 length: 13 residues. Trimming shortened V by 0 bases and J by 4 bases, and 9 bases separated the two germline ends. CDR1 is GTSNPN and CDR2 is SVGIG in the germline V gene (reference sequence). CDR3 amino acids: CAWSVGQSYGYTF. The CDR3 DNA follows: TGTGCCTGGAGTGTTGGGCAGAGCTATGGCTACACCTTC.

This chain links TRBV5-4 with TRBJ2-5, with 9 nucleotides matching TRBD1. V shed 0 bases, J shed 5 bases, and the junction held 5 bases outside the gene matches. CDR1 and CDR2 (germline): SGHNT, YYREEE (reference sequence). This CDR3 contains 15 residues. The CDR3 sequence is CASSLDRGQSETQYF. The DNA of the CDR3 is TGTGCCAGCAGCTTGGACAGGGGGCAAAGTGAGACCCAGTACTTC.

V and J are TRBV5-1 and TRBJ2-7; 7 bases are a match to TRBD2. The trim removed 0 bases at V and 2 bases at J, leaving 2 bases unmatched. This CDR3 contains 14 residues. Germline V gives CDR1 SGHRS, CDR2 YFSETQ. In DNA form, the CDR3 reads TGCGCCAGCAGCTTGGTGGCGGGAGCCTACGAGCAGTACTTC. Residues: CASSLVAGAYEQYF.

This chain links TRBV5-1 with TRBJ2-2; maybe TRBD2 (5 bases). V lost 4 bases and J lost 2, with 9 bases in between. Germline V gene lookup returns CDR1 SGHRS and CDR2 YFSETQ. The CDR3 is made up of 14 amino acids. In nucleotides, the CDR3 is TGCGCCAGCAGCCCGGGGAAAAACACCGGGGAGCTGTTTTTT. This gives the protein CASSPGKNTGELFF.

Only one count was recorded for this clone. The chain recombines TRBV18 with TRBJ2-5; TRBD1 aligns across 8 bases. J gave up 2 bases and V 1 base, and 3 bases lay outside the gene matches. This CDR3 has 15 residues. Germline V gene data show CDR1 as KGHSH and CDR2 as LQKENI. The CDR3 bases are TGTGCCAGCTCACCACTCCGGGACAGGCAAGAGACCCAGTACTTC. This sequence encodes CASSPLRDRQETQYF.

This clone has more than one count but fewer than ten. The V and J genes are TRBV7-8 and TRBJ1-4; 8 bases match TRBD1. Losses at the gene ends were 5 bases for V and 8 bases for J; bases not matched to a gene: 13. This CDR3 has 16 amino acids. CDR1 SGHVS and CDR2 FQNEAQ come from the germline V gene. The CDR3 protein is CASSADLRGLGEKLFF. In DNA, the CDR3 is TGTGCCAGCAGCGCCGACCTCAGGGGGCTCGGGGAAAAACTGTTTTTT.

J is TRBJ2-4 and V is TRBV19; 8 positions match TRBD1. CDR3 length: 14 amino acids. Germline-derived CDR1 and CDR2 are LNHDA and SQIVND (reference sequence). V trimming: 7 bases; J trimming: 8 bases; junction bases outside the gene matches: 10. CDR3 sequence: CASNSDRGRDIQYF. The DNA for the CDR3 is TGTGCCAGTAACTCCGACAGGGGACGGGACATTCAGTACTTC.

The V call is TRBV19, the J call TRBJ2-5; TRBD2 aligns across 11 bases. The CDR3 sequence is 12 residues long. The V gene end was trimmed by 10 bases and the J gene end by 3 bases; junction bases not matched to a gene: 1. The V gene's germline CDR1 is LNHDA and CDR2 SQIVND (reference sequence). The CDR3 nucleotides read TGTGCCACGGGACTAGCGGAAGAGACCCAGTACTTC. This sequence encodes CATGLAEETQYF.

The V and J genes are TRBV19 and TRBJ1-5, with TRBD1 as a possible D gene (5 bases). In germline, CDR1 is LNHDA, CDR2 SQIVND (reference sequence). The CDR3 runs to 14 residues. Trimming removed 5 bases from V and 2 bases from J, with 10 bases in between. The CDR3 protein is CASSPPRGNQPQHF. The CDR3 nucleotides are TGTGCCAGTAGTCCCCCCAGGGGCAATCAGCCCCAGCATTTT.

The gene calls are TRBV11-3 and TRBJ2-2, with 7 bases lining up with TRBD1. This CDR3 has 15 amino acids. V was clipped by 5 bases and J by 1 base; unmatched bases: 4. Per germline, CDR1 SGHNT and CDR2 YENEEA. The CDR3 bases are TGTGCCAGCAGCCTCCGGGACAGGAACACCGGGGAGCTGTTTTTT. Protein: CASSLRDRNTGELFF.

V is TRBV7-3 and J is TRBJ2-1; TRBD2 aligns across 10 bases. CDR3 length: 15 residues. Germline V lookup: CDR1 SGHTA, CDR2 FQGTGA. J lost 2 bases, V lost 5 bases, and 3 bases had no gene match. The CDR3 is CASSLGLATYNEQFF. CDR3 nucleotides: TGTGCCAGCAGCCTGGGACTAGCGACCTACAATGAGCAGTTCTTC.

The chain recombines TRBV5-6 with TRBJ2-7, with 9 bases lining up with TRBD1. The CDR3 consists of 14 residues. Per germline, CDR1 SGHDT and CDR2 YYEEEE. The J segment lost 6 bases and the V segment lost 3 bases, leaving 7 bases of the junction unmatched. CDR3 residues: CASSWGTGFAEQYF. The CDR3 nucleotides read TGTGCCAGCAGCTGGGGGACAGGGTTCGCCGAGCAGTACTTC.

V gene TRBV28 combines with J gene TRBJ1-2; 8 bases line up with TRBD1. Unmatched junction bases numbered 12, after V lost 3 bases and J lost 3 bases. CDR1 is MDHEN, CDR2 SYDVKM, per germline. There are 17 residues in the CDR3. CDR3 sequence reads: CASSFLDRVRWDYGYTF. Written as DNA, the CDR3 is TGTGCCAGCAGTTTCTTGGACAGGGTTCGGTGGGACTATGGCTACACCTTC.